This T cell receptor (beta chain) was identified during a study of blood T cell repertoires in COVID-19. Sequenced by immunoSEQ multiplex PCR; TCRdb stores in-frame clones only, minus some. This table holds some 110,000 clones, roughly four fifths found once. V dropped 0 bases and J dropped 1 base, with 25 bases sitting between them. This CDR3 has 20 amino acids. Looked up from germline, CDR1 is SGHRS and CDR2 is YFSETQ. This TCR derives from a woman in her sixties or seventies with acute or convalescent COVID-19. The sequenced material came from peripheral blood. The rearrangement joins TRBV5-1 to TRBJ1-1, with D tentatively TRBD1 (5 bases). Written as DNA, the CDR3 is TGCGCCAGCAGCTTGGCCGGGAGTGGGGGACGGCTAGCTCGGAACACTGAAGCTTTCTTT. Amino acids: CASSLAGSGGRLARNTEAFF.